These 20 T cell receptor beta chains came from one sample sequenced in a study of shared clonotypes between healthy human individuals. Method: immunoSEQ multiplex PCR; TCRdb's copy keeps in-frame clones and lacks some. The sample yields hundreds of thousands of clones, 70% to 80% seen once. The sample consisted of PBMCs. Receptors originate from a woman aged 40 to 50 in good health. Some clones in this sample may be carry-over from other donors' samples.

The gene calls are TRBV7-9 and TRBJ1-3; D not certain. Looked up from germline, CDR1 is SEHNR and CDR2 is FQNEAQ (reference sequence). Between the trimmed V and J ends, which lost 5 bases and 0 bases, there was a span of 14 bases. CDR3 length equals 16 residues. Written as DNA, the CDR3 is TGTGCCAGCAGCCCCCGGGGATCGTACTCTGGAAACACCATATATTTT. This encodes CASSPRGSYSGNTIYF.

J is TRBJ1-5 and V is TRBV6-4; possible D gene TRBD1, 6 bases. The germline V gene encodes CDR1 MRHNA and CDR2 SNTAGT. The CDR3 loop spans 12 amino acids. Trimming pared 7 bases from V and 6 bases from J, leaving 10 bases between. CDR3 amino acids: CASITGSQPQHF. The CDR3 DNA follows: TGTGCCAGCATTACAGGGTCTCAGCCCCAGCATTTT.

This clone turned up a few times. The V gene is TRBV6-4, the J gene TRBJ2-5, with TRBD2 matching 7 bases. The end of the DNA fits TRBJ2-7 better, so the J call may be wrong. This CDR3 is built from 13 residues. Germline V gene lookup returns CDR1 MRHNA and CDR2 SNTAGT. The CDR3 here is CASSESGIGEQYF. The CDR3 DNA follows: TGTGCCAGCAGTGAAAGCGGGATTGGCGAGCAGTACTTC.

The rearrangement uses TRBV5-4 and TRBJ2-1, with 8 positions matching TRBD2. The V gene's germline CDR1 is SGHNT and CDR2 YYREEE (reference sequence). With V trimmed by 10 bases and J by 0 bases, 12 bases remained unmatched. The CDR3 is 16 amino acids. In DNA, the CDR3 is TGTGCCTCCCACCGGGGGGGCTTCGGCTCCTACAATGAGCAGTTCTTC. Residues: CASHRGGFGSYNEQFF.

The chain couples TRBV7-9 to TRBJ2-2, with TRBD2 matching over 9 bases. V gave up 5 bases and J gave up 6 bases; unmatched junction bases: 13. The CDR3 sequence is 17 residues long. Germline V CDR1 and CDR2: SEHNR, FQNEAQ (reference sequence). The CDR3, as DNA: TGTGCCAGCAGCCCGATGAGGACTAGCGTTACGGCCGGGGAGCTGTTTTTT. Amino acid sequence: CASSPMRTSVTAGELFF.

The CDR3 protein is CASSLSGLANNYGYTF. The CDR3 region has the DNA TGTGCCAGCAGTTTATCGGGTCTTGCGAATAACTATGGCTACACCTTC. This chain connects TRBV27 to TRBJ1-2; no reliable D call. Trimming stripped 0 bases from V and 1 base from J, with 12 bases between. In germline, CDR1 is MNHEY, CDR2 SMNVEV (reference sequence). The CDR3 runs 16 residues.

The chain employs TRBV18 and TRBJ2-1; 10 bases are a match to TRBD1. The V gene end was trimmed by 4 bases and the J gene end by 7 bases; junction bases not matched to a gene: 19. The length of the CDR3 is 19 residues. Germline CDR1 reads KGHSH; CDR2 reads LQKENI. CDR3 amino acids: CASSHHPPTGTGVLNEQFF. The DNA of the CDR3 is TGTGCCAGCTCACACCACCCCCCCACCGGGACAGGGGTCTTAAATGAGCAGTTCTTC.

In this sample, this clone turned up once. This chain links TRBV5-4 with TRBJ1-6; weak D call: TRBD1 (5 bases). Trimming stripped 0 bases from V and 9 bases from J, with 10 bases between. CDR3 length equals 14 residues. Germline CDR1 is SGHNT and CDR2 is YYREEE (reference sequence). CDR3 residues: CASSLEGGGSPLHF. The CDR3 region has the DNA TGTGCCAGCAGCTTGGAAGGCGGGGGTTCACCCCTCCACTTT.

The chain employs TRBV2 and TRBJ1-5; tentative D call: TRBD1 (5 bases). This CDR3 is built from 16 residues. Germline CDR1 is SNHLY and CDR2 is FYNNEI. V lost 6 bases to trimming and J lost 0 bases, with 15 bases between them. CDR3 in amino acids: CASSIGKGDSNQPQHF. The CDR3 nucleotides are TGTGCCAGCAGCATAGGCAAAGGGGATAGCAATCAGCCCCAGCATTTT.

The chain uses TRBV30 and TRBJ2-5; 10 nucleotides align to TRBD2. The CDR3 has 12 residues. The germline gives CDR1 GTSNPN, CDR2 SVGIG (reference sequence). Trimming at V came to 6 bases and at J to 8 bases, leaving 6 bases not matched to a gene. The CDR3 region is CACPGLADTQYF. The CDR3 DNA is TGTGCCTGCCCCGGACTAGCGGATACCCAGTACTTC.

The J gene is TRBJ2-2, the V gene TRBV18, with 8 bases matching TRBD2. The CDR3 sequence is 17 residues long. Germline loops: CDR1 KGHSH, CDR2 LQKENI. V gave up 4 bases and J gave up 2 bases; unmatched junction bases: 9. CDR3 protein: CASSRPNGRANTGELFF. The CDR3 DNA follows: TGTGCCAGCTCACGCCCTAACGGGAGGGCCAACACCGGGGAGCTGTTTTTT.

The chain employs TRBV19 and TRBJ1-2; the D is unclear. V lost 5 bases and J 4 bases, leaving 26 bases between the germline ends. Germline lookup yields CDR1 LNHDA and CDR2 SQIVND (reference sequence). The CDR3 is 18 residues long. The CDR3 region has the DNA TGTGCCAGTAGTCAATGGGGAGGTTCAGATTCGAACCCCTATGGCTACACCTTC. Translated: CASSQWGGSDSNPYGYTF.

The gene calls are TRBV20-1 and TRBJ2-7, with D unresolved. Germline assignment: CDR1 DFQATT and CDR2 SNEGSKA (reference sequence). Deletions cut 3 bases from V and 7 bases from J, with 10 bases between. This CDR3 region has 11 residues. In DNA form, the CDR3 reads TGCAGTGCTAGGGACGGCTTGGAGCAGTACTTC. It yields the protein CSARDGLEQYF.

CDR3 coding DNA: TGTGCCAGCAGTGAAGCGCTATGGGGGCGGGCTGATTCACCCCTCCACTTT. Protein: CASSEALWGRADSPLHF. V is TRBV6-1 and J is TRBJ1-6; perhaps TRBD1 as D (6 bases). The CDR3 extends over 17 amino acids. Germline CDR1 MNHNS, CDR2 SASEGT. V shed 0 bases and J shed 8 bases, with 17 bases lying between them.

The rearrangement links TRBV5-4 to TRBJ2-3, with 9 positions matching TRBD2. Unmatched junction bases numbered 9, after V lost 2 bases and J lost 5 bases. Germline lookup yields CDR1 SGHNT and CDR2 YYREEE (reference sequence). CDR3 length equals 16 residues. CDR3 nucleotides: TGTGCCAGCAGCTTACCCGGCGGGAGGGCCTTAGATACGCAGTATTTT. It translates to CASSLPGGRALDTQYF. Full variable domain (missing parts from reference TRBV5-4 and TRBJ2-3): ETGVTQSPTHLIKTRGQQVTLRCSSQSGHNTVSWYQQALGQGPQFIFQYYREEENGRGNFPPRFSGLQFPNYSSELNVNALELDDSALYLCASSLPGGRALDTQYFGPGTRLTVL.

This clone has just a few counts. CDR3 amino acids: CASSSVSGGAFF. The CDR3 DNA sequence: TGTGCCAGCAGTTCGGTCAGTGGTGGAGCTTTCTTT. This chain links TRBV6-6 with TRBJ1-1; D not resolved. This CDR3 has 12 residues. Germline CDR1 reads MNHNY; CDR2 reads SVGAGI (reference sequence). Trimming left V 4 bases short and J 10 bases short, with 13 bases between.

The chain is built from TRBV19 and TRBJ2-3; no definite D call. This CDR3 comprises 13 residues. Trimming removed 4 bases from V and 6 bases from J, with 11 bases in between. The germline V gene has CDR1 LNHDA and CDR2 SQIVND (reference sequence). CDR3 loop: CASSTQGPDTQYF. The CDR3 DNA reads TGTGCCAGTAGTACACAAGGGCCTGATACGCAGTATTTT. The whole variable domain, filled in from reference TRBV19 and TRBJ2-3, reads DGGITQSPKYLFRKEGQNVTLSCEQNLNHDAMYWYRQDPGQGLRLIYYSQIVNDFQKGDIAEGYSVSREKKESFPLTVTSAQKNPTAFYLCASSTQGPDTQYFGPGTRLTVL.

The chain joins TRBV13 to TRBJ2-5; the match to TRBD1 covers 7 bases. CDR1 and CDR2 from the germline V gene are PRHDT and FYEKMQ (reference sequence). V shed 5 bases, J shed 5 bases, and the junction held 5 bases outside the gene matches. The CDR3 spans 13 residues. CDR3 nucleotides: TGTGCCAGCAGCCCGGACAGGCGGGAGACCCAGTACTTC. This codes for CASSPDRRETQYF.

The chain combines TRBV4-1 with TRBJ2-2, with D possibly being TRBD1 (6 bases). Germline V gene lookup returns CDR1 MGHRA and CDR2 YSYEKL. The CDR3 extends over 18 amino acids. Trimming left V 0 bases short and J 4 bases short, with 18 bases between. CDR3 nucleotide sequence: TGCGCCAGCAGCCAAGATCGGGTTGGCAGGGGTGGCACCGGGGAGCTGTTTTTT. Translation: CASSQDRVGRGGTGELFF.

The V call is TRBV29-1, the J call TRBJ1-1; D is unresolved. Germline V gene sequence: CDR1 SQVTM, CDR2 ANQGSEA. The CDR3 is 10 amino acids. V lost 7 bases and J lost 7, with 10 bases in between. CDR3 in amino acids: CSARGVEAFF. CDR3 DNA: TGCAGCGCTCGCGGTGTTGAAGCTTTCTTT.